Below, 10 T cell receptor beta chains from the same sample are listed, as sequenced in a study of blood T cell repertoires in COVID-19. Sequenced by immunoSEQ multiplex PCR; TCRdb stores in-frame clones only, minus some. Among about 180,000 clones listed, about 81% were seen once. The material sequenced was peripheral blood. The receptors were gathered from an elderly woman with COVID-19, enrolled during active disease.

V is TRBV27 and J is TRBJ1-1; D unresolved. The ends were cut back, 4 bases at V and 0 bases at J, with 9 bases in the middle. This CDR3 contains 14 residues. Germline V gene lookup returns CDR1 MNHEY and CDR2 SMNVEV (reference sequence). CDR3 DNA sequence: TGTGCCAGCAGTTCCCCAGGTATGAACACTGAAGCTTTCTTT. Its translation: CASSSPGMNTEAFF.

The chain has TRBV6-5 and TRBJ2-6; perhaps TRBD1 as D (5 bases). The CDR3 contains 15 residues. V was trimmed by 2 bases and J by 4 bases, leaving 9 bases between them. Germline CDR1 MNHEY, CDR2 SVGAGI. The CDR3 region has the DNA TGTGCCAGCAGTTACGCGACAGTCGGGGCCAACGTCCTGACTTTC. It is translated as CASSYATVGANVLTF.

This clone was found once. The V call is TRBV18, the J call TRBJ2-7; D might be TRBD1 (6 bases). Germline CDR1 is KGHSH and CDR2 is LQKENI. The CDR3 has 14 amino acids. The V gene lost 6 bases and the J gene lost 0 bases, with 12 bases spanning the gap. The CDR3 loop is CASSQDSFSYEQYF. CDR3 sequence (DNA): TGTGCCAGCTCCCAGGACAGTTTCTCCTACGAGCAGTACTTC.

This clone was recorded only once. The chain is built from TRBV5-4 and TRBJ2-1; 9 nucleotides agree with TRBD1. The ends lost 3 bases at V and 2 bases at J; junction bases unmatched: 3. The CDR3 spans 15 residues. Germline CDR1 is SGHNT and CDR2 is YYREEE (reference sequence). The CDR3 loop reads CASSSGQGTYNEQFF. DNA of the CDR3: TGTGCCAGCAGCTCGGGACAGGGAACCTACAATGAGCAGTTCTTC.

The genes are TRBV6-5 and TRBJ2-1, with 8 bases fitting TRBD1. J lost 9 bases, V lost 2 bases, and 3 bases had no gene match. The CDR3 spans 13 residues. Germline V gives CDR1 MNHEY, CDR2 SVGAGI. In nucleotides, the CDR3 is TGTGCCAGCAGTTACGGACAGGGAGGTGAGCAGTTCTTC. It encodes CASSYGQGGEQFF.

V and J are TRBV7-8 and TRBJ1-5; 8 nucleotides align to TRBD1. This CDR3 contains 16 residues. Trimming took 4 bases from V and 2 from J; bases not matched to a gene: 7. The germline CDR1 and CDR2 sequences are SGHVS and FQNEAQ. This CDR3 is CASSSDRGRGNQPQHF. CDR3 DNA sequence: TGTGCCAGCAGCTCAGACAGGGGAAGAGGCAATCAGCCCCAGCATTTT. Drawing the rest from reference TRBV7-8 and TRBJ1-5, the complete variable domain is GAGVSQSPRYKVAKRGQDVALRCDPISGHVSLFWYQQALGQGPEFLTYFQNEAQLDKSGLPSDRFFAERPEGSVSTLKIQRTQQEDSAVYLCASSSDRGRGNQPQHFGDGTRLSIL.

The V and J genes are TRBV7-2 and TRBJ2-1, with 8 bases fitting TRBD2. J lost 7 bases, V lost 5 bases, and 10 bases had no gene match. Germline values: CDR1 SGHTA, CDR2 FQGNSA. There are 15 residues in the CDR3. The CDR3, as DNA: TGTGCCAGCAGCGTCGTTTTACTAGCGGAAAATGAGCAGTTCTTC. It yields the protein CASSVVLLAENEQFF.

The chain couples TRBV29-1 to TRBJ2-7; D is possibly TRBD2 (6 bases). The V and J ends lost 5 bases and 2 bases respectively, with 13 bases between them. The CDR3 has 13 amino acids. Per the germline V gene, CDR1 is SQVTM and CDR2 is ANQGSEA. The CDR3 DNA reads TGCAGCGTTCTGGGGGGAAGAACCTACGAGCAGTACTTC. This sequence encodes CSVLGGRTYEQYF.

V gene TRBV4-3 combines with J gene TRBJ2-1, with TRBD2 matching 7 bases. V lost 1 base, J lost 3 bases, and 9 bases stayed unmatched. Germline V lookup: CDR1 LGHNA, CDR2 YSLEER. The CDR3 runs 17 residues. The CDR3 DNA follows: TGCGCCAGCAGCCAAGCTTGGTCTAGCGGTGTCTACAATGAGCAGTTCTTC. Protein: CASSQAWSSGVYNEQFF.

This clone was detected a few times. This chain joins TRBV3-1 (or the pseudogene TRBV3-2) and TRBJ2-5; D may be TRBD1 (7 bases). Deletions cut 7 bases from V and 0 bases from J, with 21 bases between. CDR1 is LGHDT, CDR2 YNNKEL, per germline (reference sequence). The CDR3 is made up of 17 amino acids. DNA for the CDR3: TGTGCCAGCACGACCCCGAGGGGGCGGGGAAACCAAGAGACCCAGTACTTC. Translation gives CASTTPRGRGNQETQYF.